This T cell receptor beta chain was sequenced during a study of blood T cell repertoires in COVID-19. Whole-study context: The United States, Italy and Spain were the sources of the acute and convalescent COVID-19 samples. PBMCs, B-cell-depleted T cells, or T cells provided the cDNA or gDNA that made up the material.

Looked up from germline, CDR1 is SGHAT and CDR2 is FQNNGV. The germline V and J ends were trimmed by 5 bases and 1 base, with 8 bases remaining between them. The length of the CDR3 is 13 residues. As processed by the authors: Reference gene primers were amplified, and this amplification served to estimate nucleated cell counts. Generated by immunoSEQ multiplex PCR, the TCRdb table keeps only in-frame clones and is missing some. The V and J calls and the clone size are those of that table, but D and trimming were determined from the DNA. This table has about 200,000 clones, 92% appearing once. Sequencing used peripheral blood. The sequence derives from a man aged 25 to 40 with acute or convalescent COVID-19. The V and J genes are TRBV11-2 and TRBJ2-5; D remains ambiguous. Here the CDR3 reads CASSPVRQETQYF. The DNA for the CDR3 is TGTGCCAGCAGCCCCGTCCGCCAAGAGACCCAGTACTTC.